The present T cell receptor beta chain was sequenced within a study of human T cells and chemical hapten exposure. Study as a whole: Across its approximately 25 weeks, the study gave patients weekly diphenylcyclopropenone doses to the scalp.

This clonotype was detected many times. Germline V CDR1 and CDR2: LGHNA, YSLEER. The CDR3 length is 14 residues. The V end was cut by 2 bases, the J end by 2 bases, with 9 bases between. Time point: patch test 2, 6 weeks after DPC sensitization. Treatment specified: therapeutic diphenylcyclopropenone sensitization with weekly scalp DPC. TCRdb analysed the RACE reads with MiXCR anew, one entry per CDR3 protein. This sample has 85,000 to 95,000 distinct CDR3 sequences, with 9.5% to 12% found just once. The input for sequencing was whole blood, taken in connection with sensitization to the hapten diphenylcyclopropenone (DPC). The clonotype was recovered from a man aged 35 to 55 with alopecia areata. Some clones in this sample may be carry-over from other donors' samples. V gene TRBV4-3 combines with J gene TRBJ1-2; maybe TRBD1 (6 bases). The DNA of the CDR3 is TGCGCCAGCAGCCAATCAGACAGGAACTATGGCTACACCTTC. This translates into CASSQSDRNYGYTF.